This TCR beta chain stems from a study of long-term antiretroviral therapy in people with HIV. Study observations and caveats: Compared with controls, HIV repertoires showed narrower CDR3 length ranges. Diversity remained lower than transplant donor controls, even though it increased after ART.

For this clone: Antigen specificity is unknown.

The CDR3 consists of 13 residues. Researchers report immunoSEQ v3.0 was run at survey level. Clones were sequenced by immunoSEQ multiplex PCR, and TCRdb holds only the in-frame ones, with some missing. The table includes 25,000 to 30,000 clones, roughly 84% detected once. The receptor comes from a young woman with HIV. The chain recombines TRBV21-1 with TRBJ1-1. TRBV21-1 is shown as a pseudogene. The sequencing used unsorted PBMCs, collected 0.8 years after starting antiretroviral therapy. In DNA form, the CDR3 reads TGTGCCAGCAGCAATAGAAAAACCCGGGGGGCTTTCTTT. It specifies CASSNRKTRGAFF.